The clone carrying this T cell receptor (beta chain) came up a few times. Its matching antigen is unknown. The CDR3 runs to 16 residues. The germline V gene has CDR1 KGHSH and CDR2 LQKENI. After removal of 3 bases from V and 5 bases from J, the junction contained 4 bases not matched to a gene. Specified treatment: some 20 received Ad26.COV2.S at low or high dose, single or two shots; 5 received placebo; per-sample allocation not given. Samples were taken on day 63 after the first vaccine or placebo injection. Boston supplied an adult donor aged 18-55 years. Assay: immunoSEQ multiplex PCR; the TCRdb copy retains only in-frame clones and omits some. The data contain about 240,000 clones, roughly 90% of them singletons. The record originates from a study of Ad26.COV2.S vaccination and SARS-CoV-2 variants. Study details: The authors gave Ad26.COV2.S intramuscularly, either once or twice 56 days apart. General observations from the study: Measurement of non-spike TCR breadth gave similar results in vaccine and placebo recipients. Total responses of T cells may have been underestimated by the analyses of TCR breadth and depth.

This receptor was taken from a person between 18 and 65 years old who received the Ad26.COV2.S COVID-19 vaccine or a placebo. The source was peripheral blood, collected in a trial of Ad26.COV2.S vaccine versus placebo. This sequence joins TRBV18 and TRBJ2-3, with TRBD2 identical over 14 bases. The CDR3 region is CASSPGLAGVLDTQYF. DNA of the CDR3: TGTGCCAGCTCACCGGGACTAGCGGGAGTCCTAGATACGCAGTATTTT. The complete variable domain, with remaining parts taken from reference TRBV18 and TRBJ2-3, reads NAGVMQNPRHLVRRRGQEARLRCSPMKGHSHVYWYRQLPEEGLKFMVYLQKENIIDESGMPKERFSAEFPKEGPSILRIQQVVRGDSAAYFCASSPGLAGVLDTQYFGPGTRLTVL.